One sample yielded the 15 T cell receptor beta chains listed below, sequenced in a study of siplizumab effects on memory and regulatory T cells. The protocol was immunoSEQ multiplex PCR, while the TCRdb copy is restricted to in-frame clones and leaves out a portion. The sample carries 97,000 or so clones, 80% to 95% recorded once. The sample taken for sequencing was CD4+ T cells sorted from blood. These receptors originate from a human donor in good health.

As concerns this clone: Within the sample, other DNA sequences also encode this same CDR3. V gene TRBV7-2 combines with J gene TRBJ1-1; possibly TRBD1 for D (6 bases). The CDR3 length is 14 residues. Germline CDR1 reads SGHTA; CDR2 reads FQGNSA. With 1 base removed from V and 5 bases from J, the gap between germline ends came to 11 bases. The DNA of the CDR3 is TGTGCCAGCAGCTTAGTAAGGGGGAGGACTGAAGCTTTCTTT. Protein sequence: CASSLVRGRTEAFF.

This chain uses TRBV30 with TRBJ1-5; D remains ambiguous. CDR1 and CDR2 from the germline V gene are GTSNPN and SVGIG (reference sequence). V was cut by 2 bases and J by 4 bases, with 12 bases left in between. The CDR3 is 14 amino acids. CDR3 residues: CAWSTTTLNQPQHF. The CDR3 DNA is TGTGCCTGGAGTACCACCACGTTGAATCAGCCCCAGCATTTT.

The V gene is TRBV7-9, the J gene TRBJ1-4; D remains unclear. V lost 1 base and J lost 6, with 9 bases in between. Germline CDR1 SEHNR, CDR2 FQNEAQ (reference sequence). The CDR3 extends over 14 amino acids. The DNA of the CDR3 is TGTGCCAGCAGCTTAGTTGGTGATGATGAAAAACTGTTTTTT. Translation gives CASSLVGDDEKLFF.

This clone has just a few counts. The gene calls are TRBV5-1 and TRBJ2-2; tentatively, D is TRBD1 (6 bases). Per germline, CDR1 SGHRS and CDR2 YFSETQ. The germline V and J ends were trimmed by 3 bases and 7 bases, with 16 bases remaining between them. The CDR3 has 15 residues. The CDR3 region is CASSSGTTKVGELFF. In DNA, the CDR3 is TGCGCCAGCAGCTCCGGGACAACCAAGGTCGGGGAGCTGTTTTTT.

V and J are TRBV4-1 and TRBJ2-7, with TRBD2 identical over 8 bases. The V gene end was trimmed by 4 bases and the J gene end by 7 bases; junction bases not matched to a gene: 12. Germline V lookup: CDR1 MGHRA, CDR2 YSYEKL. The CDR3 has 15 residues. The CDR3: CASSPGVQRESEQYF. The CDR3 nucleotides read TGCGCCAGCAGCCCGGGGGTGCAGCGGGAGAGTGAGCAGTACTTC.

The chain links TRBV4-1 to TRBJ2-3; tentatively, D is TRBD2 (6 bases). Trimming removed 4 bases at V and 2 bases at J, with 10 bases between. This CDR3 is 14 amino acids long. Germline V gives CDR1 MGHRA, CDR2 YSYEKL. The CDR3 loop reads CASSPRDFTDTQYF. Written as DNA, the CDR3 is TGCGCCAGCAGCCCAAGGGACTTCACAGATACGCAGTATTTT.

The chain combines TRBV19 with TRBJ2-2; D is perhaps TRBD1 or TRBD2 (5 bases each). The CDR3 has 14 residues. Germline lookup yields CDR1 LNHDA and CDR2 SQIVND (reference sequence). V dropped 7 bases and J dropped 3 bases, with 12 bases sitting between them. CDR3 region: CASNRDGYTGELFF. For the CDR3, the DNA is TGTGCCAGTAACCGGGACGGCTACACCGGGGAGCTGTTTTTT. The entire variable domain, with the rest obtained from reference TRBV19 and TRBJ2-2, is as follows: DGGITQSPKYLFRKEGQNVTLSCEQNLNHDAMYWYRQDPGQGLRLIYYSQIVNDFQKGDIAEGYSVSREKKESFPLTVTSAQKNPTAFYLCASNRDGYTGELFFGEGSRLTVL.

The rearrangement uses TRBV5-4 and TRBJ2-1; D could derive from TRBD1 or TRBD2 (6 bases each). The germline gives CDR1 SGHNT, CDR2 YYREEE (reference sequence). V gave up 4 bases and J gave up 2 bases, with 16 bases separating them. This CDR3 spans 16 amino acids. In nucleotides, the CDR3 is TGTGCCAGCAGCAGTGGGGGCGGGGCTACCTACAATGAGCAGTTCTTC. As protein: CASSSGGGATYNEQFF.

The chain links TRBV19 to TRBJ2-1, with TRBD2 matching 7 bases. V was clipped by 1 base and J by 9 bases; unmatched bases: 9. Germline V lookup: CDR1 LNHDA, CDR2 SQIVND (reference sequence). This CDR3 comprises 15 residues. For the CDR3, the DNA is TGTGCCAGTAGTATAGGCGGGAGCTTTTCTGGTGAGCAGTTCTTC. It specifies CASSIGGSFSGEQFF.

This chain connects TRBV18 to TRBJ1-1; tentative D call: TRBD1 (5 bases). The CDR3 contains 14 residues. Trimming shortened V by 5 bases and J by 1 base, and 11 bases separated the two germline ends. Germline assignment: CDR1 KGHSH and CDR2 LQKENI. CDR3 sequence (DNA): TGTGCCAGCTCAGCCACGGGGGGGAACACTGAAGCTTTCTTT. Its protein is CASSATGGNTEAFF.

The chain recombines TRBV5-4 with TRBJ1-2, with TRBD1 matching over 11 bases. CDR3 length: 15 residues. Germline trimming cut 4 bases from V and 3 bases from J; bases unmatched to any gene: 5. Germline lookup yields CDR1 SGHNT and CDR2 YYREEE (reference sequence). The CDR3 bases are TGTGCCAGCAGCCCTGGACAGGGGGCACACTATGGCTACACCTTC. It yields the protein CASSPGQGAHYGYTF.

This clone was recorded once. The CDR3 sequence: CASSYGTSGESSYNEQFF. The CDR3 coding sequence is TGCGCCAGCAGCTACGGGACTAGCGGGGAGAGCTCCTACAATGAGCAGTTCTTC. The chain combines TRBV5-1 with TRBJ2-1; 13 bases line up with TRBD2. CDR1 and CDR2 from the germline V gene are SGHRS and YFSETQ. Trimming cost V 3 bases and J 0 bases; bases outside gene matches: 6. This CDR3 has 18 residues.

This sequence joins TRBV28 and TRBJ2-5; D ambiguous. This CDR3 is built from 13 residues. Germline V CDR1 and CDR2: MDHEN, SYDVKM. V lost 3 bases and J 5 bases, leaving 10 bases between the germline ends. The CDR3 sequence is CASSFDGMETQYF. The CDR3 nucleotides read TGTGCCAGCAGTTTCGACGGAATGGAGACCCAGTACTTC.

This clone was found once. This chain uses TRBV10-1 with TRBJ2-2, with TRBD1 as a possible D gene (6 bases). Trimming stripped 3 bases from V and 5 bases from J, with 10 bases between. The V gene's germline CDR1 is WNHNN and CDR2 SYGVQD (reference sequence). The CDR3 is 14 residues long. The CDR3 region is CASSDRTGTGELFF. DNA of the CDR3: TGCGCCAGCAGTGACCGAACAGGGACCGGGGAGCTGTTTTTT.

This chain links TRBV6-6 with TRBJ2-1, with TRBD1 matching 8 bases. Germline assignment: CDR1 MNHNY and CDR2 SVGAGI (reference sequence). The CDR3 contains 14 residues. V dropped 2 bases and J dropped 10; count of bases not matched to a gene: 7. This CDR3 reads CASSYVNRGSEQFF. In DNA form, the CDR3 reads TGTGCCAGCAGTTACGTAAACAGGGGGTCGGAGCAGTTCTTC.